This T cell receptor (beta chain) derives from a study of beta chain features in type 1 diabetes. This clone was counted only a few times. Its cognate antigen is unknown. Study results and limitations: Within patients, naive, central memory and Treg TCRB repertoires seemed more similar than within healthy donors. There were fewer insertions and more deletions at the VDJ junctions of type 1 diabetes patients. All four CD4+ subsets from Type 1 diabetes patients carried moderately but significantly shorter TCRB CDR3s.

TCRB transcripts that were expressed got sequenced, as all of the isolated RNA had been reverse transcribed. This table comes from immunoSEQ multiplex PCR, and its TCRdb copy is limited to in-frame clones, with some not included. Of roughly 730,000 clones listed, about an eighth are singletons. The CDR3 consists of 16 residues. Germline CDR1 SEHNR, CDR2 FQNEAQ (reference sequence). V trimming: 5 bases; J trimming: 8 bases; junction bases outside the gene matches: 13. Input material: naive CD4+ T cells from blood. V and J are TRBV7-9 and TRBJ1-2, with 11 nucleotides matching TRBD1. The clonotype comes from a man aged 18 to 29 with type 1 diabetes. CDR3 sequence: CASSPGPGQGAGGYTF. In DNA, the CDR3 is TGTGCCAGCAGCCCAGGACCAGGACAGGGGGCAGGAGGCTACACCTTC.